One and the same sample provided the 22 T cell receptor beta chains below, sequenced in a study of CD8+ T cells in alopecia areata. Following extraction, RNA underwent reverse transcription to cDNA, which served as the sequencing template. Profiled with immunoSEQ multiplex PCR; TCRdb holds only in-frame clones, not every one. The sample holds 110,000 to 150,000 clones, 51% seen once. Here the sequenced sample was CD4+ T cells sorted from blood, taken at week 0. The receptors were gathered from a human donor with alopecia areata.

The chain employs TRBV5-1 and TRBJ2-7; D not certain. The V end lost 2 bases, the J end lost 2 bases, and 5 bases lay between the germline ends. CDR1 and CDR2 (germline): SGHRS, YFSETQ. The CDR3 covers 12 residues. The CDR3 reads CASSLPAYEQYF. DNA for the CDR3: TGCGCCAGCAGCTTACCCGCCTACGAGCAGTACTTC.

This rearrangement joins TRBV29-1 to TRBJ2-3; TRBD2 agrees at 14 bases. The CDR3 is 18 amino acids. V shed 5 bases, J shed 1 base, and the junction held 11 bases outside the gene matches. Germline CDR1 is SQVTM and CDR2 is ANQGSEA. CDR3 residues: CSVRSRTSGRIGTDTQYF. DNA for the CDR3: TGCAGCGTTCGGTCCAGGACTAGCGGGAGGATCGGCACAGATACGCAGTATTTT.

The chain combines TRBV4-2 with TRBJ1-2, with 7 bases that match TRBD1. This CDR3 spans 12 amino acids. Trimming at V came to 6 bases and at J to 8 bases, leaving 6 bases not matched to a gene. Germline CDR1 LGHNA, CDR2 YNFKEQ. The CDR3 protein is CASSPDREGYTF. CDR3 sequence (DNA): TGTGCCAGCAGTCCCGACAGGGAGGGCTACACCTTC.

V and J are TRBV30 and TRBJ1-3; no definite D call. Germline V gene sequence: CDR1 GTSNPN, CDR2 SVGIG (reference sequence). V was shortened by 4 bases and J by 0 bases, with 7 bases between the two germline ends. The CDR3 is made up of 13 amino acids. The CDR3 sequence: CAWMVASGNTIYF. CDR3 DNA sequence: TGTGCCTGGATGGTGGCCTCTGGAAACACCATATATTTT.

This sequence joins TRBV7-2 and TRBJ2-3; 7 nucleotides line up with TRBD2. Germline loops: CDR1 SGHTA, CDR2 FQGNSA. The CDR3 consists of 14 residues. J gave up 5 bases and V 3 bases, and 5 bases lay outside the gene matches. CDR3 DNA sequence: TGTGCCAGCAGCTTCCTCCGGGGGGAAGATACGCAGTATTTT. Translation gives CASSFLRGEDTQYF. The whole variable domain, filled in from reference TRBV7-2 and TRBJ2-3, reads GAGVSQSPSNKVTEKGKDVELRCDPISGHTALYWYRQSLGQGLEFLIYFQGNSAPDKSGLPSDRFSAERTGGSVSTLTIQRTQQEDSAVYLCASSFLRGEDTQYFGPGTRLTVL.

The chain couples TRBV7-9 to TRBJ2-7, with TRBD1 matching over 7 bases. Germline V lookup: CDR1 SEHNR, CDR2 FQNEAQ (reference sequence). The CDR3 runs to 15 residues. V lost 2 bases and J lost 0; bases outside the gene matches: 4. CDR3 residues: CASSLKGQTSYEQYF. The CDR3 DNA reads as TGTGCCAGCAGCTTAAAGGGACAGACCTCCTACGAGCAGTACTTC.

This clone turned up a few times. The J gene is TRBJ2-7, the V gene TRBV29-1; D might be TRBD2 (5 bases). Trimming pared 7 bases from V and 0 bases from J, leaving 28 bases between. Germline V gene sequence: CDR1 SQVTM, CDR2 ANQGSEA. This CDR3 has 18 amino acids. The CDR3 nucleotides read TGCAGCGCAATATCCCGGACTTCTCTGCTAGCTGCCTCCTACGAGCAGTACTTC. This encodes CSAISRTSLLAASYEQYF.

In this sample, this clone turned up a few times. The chain employs TRBV29-1 and TRBJ2-5, with 13 bases fitting TRBD2. This CDR3 has 16 residues. The V segment lost 6 bases and the J segment 5 bases; nucleotides outside the gene matches: 12. Per germline, CDR1 SQVTM and CDR2 ANQGSEA. The DNA of the CDR3 is TGCAGCGTGGAAAGGACTAGCGGGAGTTCGAGGGAGACCCAGTACTTC. This sequence encodes CSVERTSGSSRETQYF.

This rearrangement joins TRBV29-1 to TRBJ2-7; 8 positions agree with TRBD2. V dropped 3 bases and J dropped 7; count of bases not matched to a gene: 5. The CDR3 consists of 12 residues. From germline, CDR1 is SQVTM and CDR2 ANQGSEA. CDR3 coding DNA: TGCAGCGTTGATGCGGGAGGACGGGAGCAGTACTTC. Translated: CSVDAGGREQYF.

This rearrangement joins TRBV4-3 to TRBJ1-2; D unclear. Deletions cut 0 bases from V and 2 bases from J, with 19 bases between. The CDR3 loop spans 18 amino acids. Germline V gene sequence: CDR1 LGHNA, CDR2 YSLEER. The CDR3, as DNA: TGCGCCAGCAGCCAAGATTGGTTAGGAGGTTTAGTGAACTATGGCTACACCTTC. This translates into CASSQDWLGGLVNYGYTF.

The J gene is TRBJ1-1, the V gene TRBV5-1; no clear D. The germline V and J ends were trimmed by 1 base and 4 bases, with 8 bases remaining between them. The CDR3 is 13 residues long. Per germline, CDR1 SGHRS and CDR2 YFSETQ. CDR3 coding DNA: TGCGCCAGCAGCTTGACGGGATTCACTGAAGCTTTCTTT. This codes for CASSLTGFTEAFF.

The chain combines TRBV30 with TRBJ2-1; D ambiguous. Germline V gene sequence: CDR1 GTSNPN, CDR2 SVGIG (reference sequence). V was cut by 0 bases and J by 12 bases, with 18 bases left in between. The CDR3 consists of 14 residues. The CDR3 DNA reads TGTGCCTGGAGTGTACCAGGACCCGGAATTGGGCAGTTCTTC. Its protein is CAWSVPGPGIGQFF. The full variable domain, with the rest looked up from reference TRBV30 and TRBJ2-1, is SQTIHQWPATLVQPVGSPLSLECTVEGTSNPNLYWYRQAAGRGLQLLFYSVGIGQISSEVPQNLSASRPQDRQFILSSKKLLLSDSGFYLCAWSVPGPGIGQFFGPGTRLTVL.

This clone appeared once. The J gene is TRBJ2-7, the V gene TRBV28; 7 positions agree with TRBD2. This CDR3 is built from 15 residues. With V trimmed by 11 bases and J by 0 bases, 13 bases remained unmatched. CDR1 MDHEN and CDR2 SYDVKM come from the germline V gene. The CDR3 DNA sequence: TGTGCCGCGTCTCCGGGACTAAAGACCTCCTACGAGCAGTACTTC. Translating it yields CAASPGLKTSYEQYF. Using reference TRBV28 and TRBJ2-7 for the parts outside the CDR3, the full variable domain is DVKVTQSSRYLVKRTGEKVFLECVQDMDHENMFWYRQDPGLGLRLIYFSYDVKMKEKGDIPEGYSVSREKKERFSLILESASTNQTSMYLCAASPGLKTSYEQYFGPGTRLTVT.

This chain uses TRBV30 with TRBJ1-1, with 9 bases matching TRBD1. V shed 0 bases and J 5 bases; nucleotides not matched to a gene: 1. The CDR3 has 13 residues. Looked up from germline, CDR1 is GTSNPN and CDR2 is SVGIG (reference sequence). The CDR3 region has the DNA TGTGCCTGGAGTGTACAGGGGGCTACTGAAGCTTTCTTT. This gives the protein CAWSVQGATEAFF.

The V and J genes are TRBV30 and TRBJ1-1; 9 bases map to TRBD1. The CDR3 consists of 12 residues. After removal of 4 bases from V and 6 bases from J, the junction contained 3 bases not matched to a gene. From germline, CDR1 is GTSNPN and CDR2 SVGIG (reference sequence). CDR3: CAWTWTGAEAFF. For the CDR3, the DNA is TGTGCCTGGACTTGGACAGGGGCTGAAGCTTTCTTT.

This chain links TRBV30 with TRBJ2-7, with unresolved D. The CDR3 spans 14 residues. The V gene's germline CDR1 is GTSNPN and CDR2 SVGIG (reference sequence). V gave up 2 bases and J gave up 1 base, with 12 bases separating them. The CDR3 DNA reads TGTGCCTGGAGTTTCGGACCGTTATCCTACGAGCAGTACTTC. Its translation: CAWSFGPLSYEQYF.

The chain uses TRBV29-1 and TRBJ1-2; the D gene is possibly TRBD1 (5 bases). Per the germline V gene, CDR1 is SQVTM and CDR2 is ANQGSEA. This CDR3 has 12 residues. V was cut by 7 bases and J by 5 bases, with 14 bases left in between. CDR3 nucleotide sequence: TGCAGCGCCCGGGCTGAGGGGTATGGCTACACCTTC. Protein: CSARAEGYGYTF.

V and J are TRBV13 and TRBJ2-1; D gene ambiguous. This CDR3 has 12 residues. V dropped 5 bases and J dropped 10 bases, with 12 bases sitting between them. The germline V gene has CDR1 PRHDT and CDR2 FYEKMQ (reference sequence). CDR3 bases: TGTGCCAGCAGCGCCCAAAACGGGGAGCAGTTCTTC. Protein: CASSAQNGEQFF.

CDR3 coding DNA: TGTGCCTGGAGTCACATGCGGACTAGCGGTTGGACAGATACGCAGTATTTT. Encoded protein: CAWSHMRTSGWTDTQYF. The J gene is TRBJ2-3, the V gene TRBV30, with TRBD2 identical over 10 bases. Germline CDR1 and CDR2: GTSNPN and SVGIG (reference sequence). This CDR3 is 17 amino acids long. V trimming: 2 bases; J trimming: 3 bases; junction bases outside the gene matches: 11.

This clone showed up just a few times. This rearrangement joins TRBV4-1 to TRBJ1-5; no reliable D call. The CDR3 totals 16 residues. Germline loops: CDR1 MGHRA, CDR2 YSYEKL. Trimming shortened V by 0 bases and J by 0 bases, and 9 bases separated the two germline ends. The CDR3 DNA is TGCGCCAGCAGCCAAGAGGGCCTTTATAGCAATCAGCCCCAGCATTTT. Protein sequence: CASSQEGLYSNQPQHF.

The chain carries TRBV7-2 and TRBJ2-5; D is uncertain. Trimming took off 7 bases at V and 2 bases at J, with 14 bases between the two ends. Germline CDR1 is SGHTA and CDR2 is FQGNSA. CDR3 size: 14 residues. CDR3 nucleotide sequence: TGTGCCAGCACCAAAGGAGTGGGGCAAGAGACCCAGTACTTC. Translation gives CASTKGVGQETQYF.

The V and J genes are TRBV29-1 and TRBJ2-1, with D perhaps TRBD1 or TRBD2 (5 bases each). This CDR3 is 13 amino acids long. Looked up from germline, CDR1 is SQVTM and CDR2 is ANQGSEA. V was cut by 4 bases and J by 8 bases, with 15 bases left in between. CDR3 bases: TGCAGCGTTGCGTTGGGCAGGGACGATGAGCAGTTCTTC. Amino acids: CSVALGRDDEQFF.